The present entry profiles one T cell receptor (beta chain) with its context. This specimen belongs to a study of blood T cell repertoires in COVID-19. Study background: Researchers got acute and convalescent COVID-19 samples from the United States, Italy and Spain. PBMCs, B-cell-depleted T cells, or T cells provided the cDNA or gDNA that made up the material.

Original analysis: Reference gene primer amplification gave nucleated cell count estimates. TCRdb's table, derived via immunoSEQ multiplex PCR, lists solely in-frame clones and lacks some. V and J calls plus clone size are reproduced from that table; the DNA served to infer D and trimming. The sample holds 130,000 to 150,000 clones, 70% to 80% seen once. Patients of the Seattle cohort, enrolled during active infection, were followed longitudinally. Germline V lookup: CDR1 SGHNT, CDR2 YYREEE (reference sequence). Trimming took 0 bases from V and 3 from J, leaving 7 bases between them. The CDR3 is 15 amino acids.

This clonotype originated in a woman in her 70s with COVID-19, enrolled during active disease. The rearrangement links TRBV5-4 to TRBJ1-6; perhaps TRBD1 as D (5 bases). The sequenced sample was peripheral blood. In nucleotides, the CDR3 is TGTGCCAGCAGCTTGGACGGACACTATAATTCACCCCTCCACTTT. It yields the protein CASSLDGHYNSPLHF.